The 14 T cell receptor beta chains reported below all come from one sample, sequenced in a study of CD8+CD57+ T cells in acquired aplastic anemia. Genomic DNA provided the template from which TCR beta VDJ and CDR3 profiles were obtained. TCRdb used MiXCR to reprocess the reads, holding one entry per CDR3 protein. The sample contains about 140,000 distinct CDR3 sequences, around two fifths of which appear only once. Sequencing used sorted CD4+, CD8+, or CD8+CD57+ T cells (not recorded which) from PBMCs. Receptor source: a human donor in good health, serving as a control.

CDR3 sequence: CASKDGTYNEQFF. CDR3 coding DNA: TGTGCCAGCAAAGACGGGACCTACAATGAGCAGTTCTTC. The V and J genes are TRBV7-9 and TRBJ2-1; possible D gene TRBD2, 5 bases. The CDR3 contains 13 residues. The germline CDR1 and CDR2 sequences are SEHNR and FQNEAQ (reference sequence). Between the trimmed V and J ends, which lost 7 bases and 2 bases, there was a span of 9 bases.

This clonotype came up many times. This chain uses TRBV20-1 with TRBJ2-1; 8 bases match TRBD1. The CDR3 runs 12 residues. CDR1 and CDR2 from the germline V gene are DFQATT and SNEGSKA (reference sequence). V shed 3 bases, J shed 7 bases, and the junction held 2 bases outside the gene matches. The CDR3: CSARQGANEQFF. The DNA of the CDR3 is TGCAGTGCTAGGCAGGGGGCGAATGAGCAGTTCTTC.

This clonotype was detected many times. This rearrangement joins TRBV24-1 to TRBJ1-5; possible D gene TRBD1, 5 bases. Trimming took off 9 bases at V and 3 bases at J, with 14 bases between the two ends. The CDR3 is made up of 14 amino acids. Germline V lookup: CDR1 KGHDR, CDR2 SFDVKD. The CDR3 here is CATGGDGFNQPQHF. CDR3 sequence (DNA): TGTGCCACCGGGGGGGACGGATTCAATCAGCCCCAGCATTTT.

The chain has TRBV19 and TRBJ2-7, with D uncertain. V lost 1 base to trimming and J lost 3 bases, with 13 bases between them. Germline CDR1 reads LNHDA; CDR2 reads SQIVND (reference sequence). The CDR3 has 15 residues. The DNA of the CDR3 is TGTGCCAGTAGTATAGGGAGTTCCGCTCTCTACGAGCAGTACTTC. This encodes CASSIGSSALYEQYF.

The chain combines TRBV5-6 with TRBJ1-1; D not resolved. The germline CDR1 and CDR2 sequences are SGHDT and YYEEEE. Trimming took 2 bases from V and 4 from J, leaving 12 bases between them. This CDR3 contains 14 residues. The CDR3 spells CASSLYKGLTEAFF. In DNA, the CDR3 is TGTGCCAGCAGCTTATATAAGGGCCTCACTGAAGCTTTCTTT.

The CDR3 here is CASRPGVQGRYQETQYF. The DNA for the CDR3 is TGTGCCAGCAGACCCGGGGTACAGGGAAGGTACCAAGAGACCCAGTACTTC. V usage is TRBV3-1 and J usage is TRBJ2-5; the D gene is possibly TRBD1 (6 bases). The germline V gene has CDR1 LGHDT and CDR2 YNNKEL (reference sequence). The CDR3 covers 17 residues. Between the trimmed V and J ends, which lost 6 bases and 0 bases, there was a span of 20 bases.

This clonotype was detected only a few times. The chain recombines TRBV6-1 with TRBJ2-2; the D is unclear. Germline V lookup: CDR1 MNHNS, CDR2 SASEGT. The CDR3 is made up of 14 amino acids. Trimming left V 10 bases short and J 6 bases short, with 18 bases between. Here the CDR3 reads CATKGRILSGELFF. Written as DNA, the CDR3 is TGTGCCACCAAGGGAAGAATATTGTCCGGGGAGCTGTTTTTT.

The chain has TRBV19 and TRBJ1-1; a possible D gene is TRBD1 (6 bases). Germline CDR1 is LNHDA and CDR2 is SQIVND (reference sequence). This CDR3 comprises 15 residues. Between the trimmed V and J ends, which lost 4 bases and 5 bases, there was a span of 17 bases. The CDR3 reads CASSNPRGAYTEAFF. The CDR3 bases are TGTGCCAGTAGTAACCCTCGGGGGGCGTATACTGAAGCTTTCTTT. Complete variable domain (other parts from reference TRBV19 and TRBJ1-1): DGGITQSPKYLFRKEGQNVTLSCEQNLNHDAMYWYRQDPGQGLRLIYYSQIVNDFQKGDIAEGYSVSREKKESFPLTVTSAQKNPTAFYLCASSNPRGAYTEAFFGQGTRLTVV.

This clonotype was found many times. The V gene is TRBV9, the J gene TRBJ1-4; D remains ambiguous. Per the germline V gene, CDR1 is SGDLS and CDR2 is YYNGEE. Between the trimmed V and J ends, which lost 4 bases and 3 bases, there was a span of 13 bases. This CDR3 spans 15 amino acids. CDR3 in DNA: TGTGCCAGCAGCAAATCTGCCGTCGCTAATGAAAAACTGTTTTTT. Amino acids: CASSKSAVANEKLFF. The full variable domain, with the rest looked up from reference TRBV9 and TRBJ1-4, is DSGVTQTPKHLITATGQRVTLRCSPRSGDLSVYWYQQSLDQGLQFLIQYYNGEERAKGNILERFSAQQFPDLHSELNLSSLELGDSALYFCASSKSAVANEKLFFGSGTQLSVL.

This clonotype appeared a few times. The rearrangement uses TRBV29-1 and TRBJ1-2, with unresolved D. Germline V gene sequence: CDR1 SQVTM, CDR2 ANQGSEA. Trimming left V 7 bases short and J 10 bases short, with 19 bases between. The CDR3 is 12 amino acids. The CDR3 loop is CSAQGRAHSYTF. CDR3 bases: TGCAGCGCCCAAGGACGGGCCCATTCCTACACCTTC. The full variable domain, its missing parts supplied by reference TRBV29-1 and TRBJ1-2, is SAVISQKPSRDICQRGTSLTIQCQVDSQVTMMFWYRQQPGQSLTLIATANQGSEATYESGFVIDKFPISRPNLTFSTLTVSNMSPEDSSIYLCSAQGRAHSYTFGSGTRLTVV.

Ten or more counts support this clonotype. The J gene is TRBJ2-3, the V gene TRBV15; D is perhaps TRBD1 or TRBD2 (6 bases each). V lost 0 bases, J lost 0 bases, and 16 bases lay in between. From germline, CDR1 is LNHNV and CDR2 YYDKDF (reference sequence). This CDR3 comprises 18 residues. CDR3 DNA sequence: TGTGCCACCAGCAGAGATTTAAGTAGGGGGGCAAGCACAGATACGCAGTATTTT. Its translation: CATSRDLSRGASTDTQYF.

The gene calls are TRBV12-3 or TRBV12-4 and TRBJ1-1; TRBD1 might be the D (5 bases). V was clipped by 5 bases and J by 5 bases, with 18 bases between them. This CDR3 comprises 15 residues. CDR3 DNA: TGTGCCAGCAGTCTTCCCTCGTTGGGGCAGACTGAAGCTTTCTTT. Its translation: CASSLPSLGQTEAFF.

The rearrangement links TRBV29-1 to TRBJ2-3; the match to TRBD2 covers 15 bases. This CDR3 comprises 14 residues. The ends lost 6 bases at V and 7 bases at J; junction bases unmatched: 5. Per germline, CDR1 SQVTM and CDR2 ANQGSEA. In nucleotides, the CDR3 is TGCAGCGTGGGGACTAGCGGGAGGTTATATACGCAGTATTTT. Its translation is CSVGTSGRLYTQYF.

The V and J genes are TRBV6-1 and TRBJ2-3; 9 bases agree with TRBD2. CDR1 is MNHNS, CDR2 SASEGT, per germline. The V and J ends lost 5 bases and 4 bases, in that order; junction bases with no gene match: 10. The CDR3 runs to 16 residues. The CDR3: CASSPEGRGGPDTQYF. CDR3 sequence (DNA): TGTGCCAGCAGTCCGGAAGGGCGGGGGGGCCCAGATACGCAGTATTTT.